This record concerns one T cell receptor beta chain sequence. Its antigen is not identified. Assay execution proceeded at the deep level. Sorted-subset replicate PCRs used 150 to 200 ng DNA, around 31,000 T cell genomes. Measured with immunoSEQ multiplex PCR; TCRdb has only the in-frame clones, and not every one. The sample includes around 2.5 million clones, roughly 93% of them seen just once. The sample belongs to a study of shared clonotypes between healthy human individuals. Study summary: The donor group consisted of a couple of women and a few men, aged 18 to 49. Findings and caveats of the study: Clonotypes not shared had lower generation probabilities than those common to all four donors.

The receptor comes from a man aged 18-30 years in good health. Some clones in this sample may be carry-over from other donors' samples. Sequencing was carried out using naive CD4+ T cells from PBMCs. Subset reported: CD45RA+ positively selected.

CDR3: CASSRPQGNYGYTF. CDR3 in DNA: TGTGCCAGCAGTCGCCCACAAGGAAACTATGGCTACACCTTC. This chain links TRBV28 with TRBJ1-2, with D uncertain. Germline V gene data show CDR1 as MDHEN and CDR2 as SYDVKM. The ends were cut back, 5 bases at V and 2 bases at J, with 12 bases in the middle. CDR3 length equals 14 residues.